Sequencing of this TCR beta chain was carried out in a study of cytomegalovirus exposure and HLA in healthy donors. Across the whole study: In a previous analysis, around 110 million unique TCR beta sequences were found from some 180 million T cells. Study-level points and caveats: Earlier analysis found most TCR beta V segments productive about 87% or about 30% of the time. After further analysis at a later stage, 16,951 TCR beta sequences were associated with HLA alleles at 0.05 false discovery rate.

Everyone who donated was a healthy bone marrow donor. With regard to this clone: Its target is not known.

With 60 Vbeta and 13 Jbeta primers, the PCR was carried out. Data came from immunoSEQ multiplex PCR; TCRdb stores just in-frame clones and leaves some out. The profile shows 150,000 to 200,000 clones, around 79% of them singletons. Sequenced material: PBMCs. The clonotype originates from a girl between 5 and 17 years old in good health and CMV-seropositive.

The CDR3 DNA reads TGTGCCGCCGGGGACAGCTCCTACGAGCAGTACTTC. Translating gives CAAGDSSYEQYF. The genes are TRBV15 and TRBJ2-7, with 7 bases lining up with TRBD1. The V gene end was trimmed by 11 bases and the J gene end by 0 bases; junction bases not matched to a gene: 4. Looked up from germline, CDR1 is LNHNV and CDR2 is YYDKDF (reference sequence). The CDR3 totals 12 residues.